The 2 T cell receptor beta chains reported below all come from one sample, sequenced in a study of cytomegalovirus exposure and HLA in healthy donors. Primers included in the PCR were 60 Vbeta and 13 Jbeta primers. TCRdb's copy holds only in-frame clones and misses some; the assay was immunoSEQ multiplex PCR. The sample yields hundreds of thousands of clones, more than 55% seen once. Input material: PBMCs. These receptors came from a female donor in good health and CMV-seronegative.

A few counts support this clone. The chain has TRBV18 and TRBJ2-1; D possibly corresponds to TRBD2 (5 bases). The CDR3 is made up of 13 amino acids. The V end lost 3 bases, the J end lost 14 bases, and 17 bases lay between the germline ends. Germline lookup yields CDR1 KGHSH and CDR2 LQKENI. The CDR3 region is CASSPRVDIVEFF. The CDR3 DNA reads TGTGCCAGCTCACCGCGGGTCGATATTGTGGAGTTCTTC.

The V call is TRBV4-1, the J call TRBJ1-5, with D perhaps TRBD1 (6 bases). CDR1 is MGHRA, CDR2 YSYEKL, per germline. This CDR3 contains 13 residues. Trimming shortened V by 2 bases and J by 7 bases, and 9 bases separated the two germline ends. The CDR3: CASSQIRGQPQHF. The CDR3 DNA follows: TGCGCCAGCAGCCAAATCAGGGGACAGCCCCAGCATTTT.